Detailed here is one T cell receptor (beta chain). The sequencing template was cDNA reverse transcribed from extracted RNA. The assay was immunoSEQ multiplex PCR, and TCRdb's table has in-frame clones only and misses some. The table has 150,000 to 200,000 clones, about three fifths seen once. These data come from a study of CD8+ T cells in alopecia areata. Treatment meaning: oral pan-JAK inhibitor, 5-10 mg twice daily. Punch biopsies of lesional scalp, plus peripheral blood, were taken from alopecia areata patients. Using a FACSAria, the CD4+ and CD8+ T cells were sorted from the PBMCs. The sequences come from CD4+ T cells sorted from blood, collected at week 24, from a patient treated with tofacitinib. This receptor was taken from a human donor with alopecia areata.

CDR3 bases: TGTGCCTGGAGTACTCAGGGGAATTGGGCTGGAAACACCATATATTTT. Amino acid sequence: CAWSTQGNWAGNTIYF. The chain has TRBV30 and TRBJ1-3; tentative D call: TRBD1 (6 bases). The germline V gene encodes CDR1 GTSNPN and CDR2 SVGIG (reference sequence). Deletions cut 2 bases from V and 2 bases from J, with 16 bases between. This CDR3 has 16 residues.